These T cell receptor beta chains were read from a single sample in a study of CD8 T cells in ankylosing spondylitis. From the 5' RACE reads, TCRdb called clonotypes with MiXCR, one entry per CDR3 protein. The sample contains about 160,000 distinct CDR3 sequences, 15% to 20% of which appear only once. Sequencing input: blood, either unsorted or a sorted T cell fraction (not recorded which). The receptor source for this set is a male donor with ankylosing spondylitis or in good health (not recorded which). CDR3s include the opening cysteine and the closing phenylalanine or tryptophan. For some rows the clone size is stated as once, few or many, or as a class when expanded; others skip it.

>TRBV11-3|TRBJ2-3|.
CASSLGLQGSDTQYF
>TRBV2|TRBJ2-3|many
CASSEGQGGPDTQYF
>TRBV9|TRBJ1-2|.
CASSTGQGNYGYTF
>TRBV29-1|TRBJ1-3|.
CSVLLENTIYF
>TRBV5-1|TRBJ2-7|many
CASSSTGPYYEQYF
>TRBV9|TRBJ2-1|many
CASSVAPRPDEQFF
>TRBV7-3|TRBJ2-2|.
CASSLAGAETGELFF
>TRBV12-3/TRBV12-4|TRBJ2-6|few
CASSSSAIAGESGANVLTF
>TRBV6-2/TRBV6-3|TRBJ2-1|many
CASSYPGLAGYNEQFF
>TRBV5-5|TRBJ2-1|.
CASSGSHNEQFF
>TRBV29-1|TRBJ1-1|many
CSLRRANTEAFF
>TRBV27|TRBJ2-7|few
CASSFVGQGADEQYF
>TRBV20-1|TRBJ2-1|many
CSARSSDGGSYNEQFF